A single sample gave rise to the 22 T cell receptor beta chains below, sequenced in a study of early T cells in non-severe SARS-CoV-2 infection. One entry per CDR3 protein results from TCRdb running MiXCR on the 5' RACE reads. The data show approximately 69,000 distinct CDR3 sequences, with 12% seen just once and 5% to 6.5% held by the top ten. Sequenced: whole blood. These receptors were obtained from an adult who was a healthcare worker with PCR-confirmed SARS-CoV-2 infection or an uninfected control (not recorded which).

The sample holds many counts of this clonotype. The rearrangement links TRBV10-3 to TRBJ2-5; no clear D gene. V gave up 3 bases and J gave up 9 bases, with 8 bases separating them. CDR3 size: 11 residues. From germline, CDR1 is ENHRY and CDR2 SYGVKD. The CDR3 loop reads CAISDSLAQYF. Written as DNA, the CDR3 is TGTGCCATCAGTGATTCACTGGCCCAGTACTTC.

This clonotype was recorded a few times. The gene calls are TRBV29-1 and TRBJ2-1, with D unclear. This CDR3 region has 11 residues. CDR1 and CDR2 from the germline V gene are SQVTM and ANQGSEA. V lost 5 bases, J lost 7 bases, and 9 bases lay in between. The CDR3 reads CSVRNGNEQFF. The CDR3 DNA reads TGCAGCGTTAGGAACGGTAATGAGCAGTTCTTC.

The chain links TRBV29-1 to TRBJ1-3; TRBD1 aligns across 7 bases. The CDR3 is made up of 13 amino acids. The V and J ends lost 6 bases and 4 bases, in that order; junction bases with no gene match: 6. Germline V lookup: CDR1 SQVTM, CDR2 ANQGSEA. CDR3 bases: TGCAGCGTCGACACAGGGGAAGGAAACACCATATATTTT. Protein: CSVDTGEGNTIYF.

J is TRBJ2-3 and V is TRBV11-3; 9 nucleotides match TRBD2. V trimming: 5 bases; J trimming: 4 bases; junction bases outside the gene matches: 10. The CDR3 has 16 residues. Germline V lookup: CDR1 SGHNT, CDR2 YENEEA. The CDR3 protein is CASSLGRLAGPDTQYF. The CDR3 DNA sequence: TGTGCCAGCAGCCTGGGGCGGCTAGCGGGACCAGATACGCAGTATTTT.

The sample holds many counts of this clonotype. The chain is built from TRBV7-3 and TRBJ2-1; D unclear. Trimming removed 2 bases from V and 4 bases from J, with 3 bases in between. Germline V gene data show CDR1 as SGHTA and CDR2 as FQGTGA. The CDR3 covers 12 residues. The CDR3 region is CASSLGYNEQFF. In DNA, the CDR3 is TGTGCCAGCAGCTTAGGGTACAATGAGCAGTTCTTC. Full variable domain (remainder filled in from reference TRBV7-3 and TRBJ2-1): GAGVSQTPSNKVTEKGKYVELRCDPISGHTALYWYRQSLGQGPEFLIYFQGTGAADDSGLPNDRFFAVRPEGSVSTLKIQRTERGDSAVYLCASSLGYNEQFFGPGTRLTVL.

The table lists this clonotype with a few counts. The V gene is TRBV19, the J gene TRBJ2-1, with TRBD2 matching 10 bases. CDR1 and CDR2 from the germline V gene are LNHDA and SQIVND (reference sequence). After removal of 3 bases from V and 0 bases from J, the junction contained 5 bases not matched to a gene. The CDR3 consists of 17 residues. The CDR3 DNA follows: TGTGCCAGTAGTATGAAGCTAGCGGGAGCCTCCTACAATGAGCAGTTCTTC. Translating gives CASSMKLAGASYNEQFF.

This clonotype was observed many times. The chain recombines TRBV20-1 with TRBJ2-2; D gene unclear. The V end lost 0 bases, the J end lost 1 base, and 6 bases lay between the germline ends. There are 14 residues in the CDR3. Germline V lookup: CDR1 DFQATT, CDR2 SNEGSKA (reference sequence). For the CDR3, the DNA is TGCAGTGCTAGAGATAATGGGAACACCGGGGAGCTGTTTTTT. Translation: CSARDNGNTGELFF.

This clonotype was recorded at least ten times. This rearrangement joins TRBV11-2 to TRBJ2-7; TRBD2 matches at 15 bases. V lost 4 bases, J lost 6 bases, and 4 bases stayed unmatched. Germline V gene lookup returns CDR1 SGHAT and CDR2 FQNNGV. The CDR3 contains 15 residues. The CDR3 region is CASSSGTSGGREQYF. CDR3 sequence (DNA): TGTGCCAGCAGCTCCGGGACTAGCGGGGGGCGCGAGCAGTACTTC.

The CDR3 DNA sequence: TGTGCCAGCAGCCAACTAGCGGGTGGTTACAATGAGCAGTTCTTC. Residues: CASSQLAGGYNEQFF. The chain recombines TRBV3-1 with TRBJ2-1; 8 bases fit TRBD2. This CDR3 spans 15 amino acids. J gave up 4 bases and V 2 bases, and 4 bases lay outside the gene matches. Per the germline V gene, CDR1 is LGHDT and CDR2 is YNNKEL (reference sequence).

The chain links TRBV19 to TRBJ2-3, with D possibly being TRBD2 (6 bases). Germline V gives CDR1 LNHDA, CDR2 SQIVND (reference sequence). The CDR3 runs 15 residues. Between the trimmed V and J ends, which lost 6 bases and 0 bases, there was a span of 13 bases. CDR3 DNA: TGTGCCAGTAGCCAACCGAGCGGGAGCACAGATACGCAGTATTTT. Protein sequence: CASSQPSGSTDTQYF.

This clonotype was seen at least ten times. The chain carries TRBV21-1 and TRBJ1-3. TRBV21-1 is a recognized pseudogene. The CDR3 contains 11 residues. The CDR3 DNA reads as TGTGCCAGCAAATTTAGAAACACCATATATTTT. Residues: CASKFRNTIYF.

The sample holds many counts of this clonotype. This sequence joins TRBV5-1 and TRBJ2-1, with TRBD2 identical over 15 bases. CDR1 and CDR2 (germline): SGHRS, YFSETQ. The CDR3 sequence is 15 residues long. The V gene end was trimmed by 4 bases and the J gene end by 8 bases; junction bases not matched to a gene: 4. The CDR3 sequence is CASSLGTSGRHEQFF. The CDR3 bases are TGCGCCAGCAGCCTCGGGACTAGCGGGAGGCATGAGCAGTTCTTC. The full variable domain, its missing parts supplied by reference TRBV5-1 and TRBJ2-1, is KAGVTQTPRYLIKTRGQQVTLSCSPISGHRSVSWYQQTPGQGLQFLFEYFSETQRNKGNFPGRFSGRQFSNSRSEMNVSTLELGDSALYLCASSLGTSGRHEQFFGPGTRLTVL.

This clonotype was seen at least ten times. This chain joins TRBV29-1 and TRBJ1-2, with 7 bases matching TRBD1. The CDR3 sequence is 12 residues long. The J segment lost 3 bases and the V segment lost 7 bases, leaving 5 bases of the junction unmatched. Germline lookup yields CDR1 SQVTM and CDR2 ANQGSEA. The CDR3 is CSAQGQYYGYTF. The DNA for the CDR3 is TGCAGCGCGCAGGGACAGTACTATGGCTACACCTTC.

This clonotype was picked up many times. This chain uses TRBV6-6 with TRBJ2-7; D gene uncertain. CDR1 is MNHNY, CDR2 SVGAGI, per germline (reference sequence). The V gene lost 5 bases and the J gene lost 3 bases, with 14 bases spanning the gap. The CDR3 contains 14 residues. The CDR3 coding sequence is TGTGCCAGCAGTGATGGGCAGTTAAACTACGAGCAGTACTTC. It is translated as CASSDGQLNYEQYF.

This clonotype was counted between two and nine times. The CDR3 sequence: CSATGQGDIQYF. The CDR3 bases are TGCAGTGCTACGGGACAGGGAGACATTCAGTACTTC. This chain connects TRBV20-1 to TRBJ2-4; TRBD1 matches at 9 bases. The germline gives CDR1 DFQATT, CDR2 SNEGSKA (reference sequence). The CDR3 sequence is 12 residues long. The ends lost 4 bases at V and 8 bases at J; junction bases unmatched: 3.

This clonotype occurred a few times. V and J are TRBV30 and TRBJ2-2, with TRBD2 matching over 8 bases. Germline CDR1 GTSNPN, CDR2 SVGIG (reference sequence). The junction had 7 bases not matched to a gene; V was cut back by 1 base and J by 0 bases. There are 17 residues in the CDR3. CDR3 region: CAWSDPPGGANTGELFF. DNA for the CDR3: TGTGCCTGGAGTGACCCCCCGGGGGGGGCGAACACCGGGGAGCTGTTTTTT.

This clonotype was picked up a small number of times. The J gene is TRBJ2-3, the V gene TRBV7-2; D may be TRBD2 (6 bases). CDR1 and CDR2 (germline): SGHTA, FQGNSA. Trimming took off 5 bases at V and 5 bases at J, with 17 bases between the two ends. This CDR3 is 15 amino acids long. CDR3 DNA: TGTGCCAGCAGCCGCGGAGAGGGACTCAAAGATACGCAGTATTTT. Translating gives CASSRGEGLKDTQYF.

The V gene is TRBV11-2, the J gene TRBJ2-2; D is undetermined. Trimming pared 5 bases from V and 7 bases from J, leaving 11 bases between. This CDR3 has 13 amino acids. CDR1 and CDR2 (germline): SGHAT, FQNNGV. The CDR3: CASSRMLGGELFF. CDR3 nucleotide sequence: TGTGCCAGCAGCCGGATGTTGGGCGGGGAGCTGTTTTTT.

This clonotype was counted only a few times. The chain recombines TRBV11-2 with TRBJ2-5; 12 nucleotides align to TRBD2. The V segment lost 5 bases and the J segment 2 bases; nucleotides outside the gene matches: 9. This CDR3 has 17 amino acids. CDR1 and CDR2 from the germline V gene are SGHAT and FQNNGV. The CDR3 DNA follows: TGTGCCAGCAGCAAGGGACTAGCGGGCGCATTTCAAGAGACCCAGTACTTC. Amino acids: CASSKGLAGAFQETQYF.

This clonotype was recorded many times. The gene calls are TRBV28 and TRBJ2-7; TRBD1 is a possible D gene (5 bases). The CDR3 is made up of 14 amino acids. V shed 3 bases and J shed 5 bases, with 14 bases lying between them. The germline gives CDR1 MDHEN, CDR2 SYDVKM. The CDR3 sequence is CASSFWGLGDEQYF. The CDR3 region has the DNA TGTGCCAGCAGTTTCTGGGGCCTAGGGGACGAGCAGTACTTC.

This clonotype was observed a handful of times. V and J are TRBV20-1 and TRBJ2-5; either TRBD1 or TRBD2 may fit D (6 bases each). The V end was cut by 0 bases, the J end by 3 bases, with 17 bases between. The CDR3 extends over 16 amino acids. The germline CDR1 and CDR2 sequences are DFQATT and SNEGSKA (reference sequence). In DNA form, the CDR3 reads TGCAGTGCTAGAGATACGGGGGCAGAGGGGGAAGAGACCCAGTACTTC. This codes for CSARDTGAEGEETQYF.

The rearrangement links TRBV5-8 to TRBJ2-1, with TRBD1 identical over 8 bases. The germline gives CDR1 SGHTS, CDR2 YDEGEE. The CDR3 runs 19 residues. V was pared by 2 bases and J by 0 bases, with 13 bases of the junction left unmatched. The CDR3 nucleotides read TGTGCCAGCAGCTTCCTCCGGGACAGGCACTATATCTCCTACAATGAGCAGTTCTTC. This sequence encodes CASSFLRDRHYISYNEQFF.